The 6 T cell receptor beta chains below all came from one sample that was sequenced in a study of blood T cell repertoires in COVID-19 (TCRdb year 2020). Library creation used the immunoSEQ multiplex PCR assay. What TCRdb holds here is the immuneACCESS table cut down to in-frame rearrangements. Part of the clones is not present; checked against another copy, under half of the missing clones reflect an unresolved V gene, and the others are unexplained. This sample holds roughly 130,000 clones; about 92% were observed only once. The ten top clones hold 3.5% to 5.5% of the sample. Sample: peripheral blood. The source is a man aged 55 to 69 with COVID-19, enrolled during active disease.

CDR3 DNA sequence: TGTGCCAGCAGCTCAGGGAGGGGGGAAAAACTGTTTTTT. This translates into CASSSGRGEKLFF. The chain employs TRBV28 and TRBJ1-4; possible D gene TRBD1, 6 bases. Germline CDR1 reads MDHEN; CDR2 reads SYDVKM. CDR3 length equals 13 residues. V was pared by 6 bases and J by 8 bases, with 13 bases between. Filled out from reference TRBV28 and TRBJ1-4, the complete variable domain reads DVKVTQSSRYLVKRTGEKVFLECVQDMDHENMFWYRQDPGLGLRLIYFSYDVKMKEKGDIPEGYSVSREKKERFSLILESASTNQTSMYLCASSSGRGEKLFFGSGTQLSVL.

The chain has TRBV29-1 and TRBJ2-3; TRBD2 matches 12 bases. This CDR3 has 14 residues. Germline lookup yields CDR1 SQVTM and CDR2 ANQGSEA. The trim removed 4 bases at V and 4 bases at J, leaving 3 bases unmatched. CDR3 DNA: TGCAGCGTTGCGACTAGCGGGGGCCCAGATACGCAGTATTTT. It is translated as CSVATSGGPDTQYF.

V gene TRBV20-1 combines with J gene TRBJ1-1, with a possible D match to TRBD1 (6 bases). Per the germline V gene, CDR1 is DFQATT and CDR2 is SNEGSKA (reference sequence). Trimming removed 3 bases from V and 4 bases from J, with 12 bases in between. This CDR3 is built from 13 residues. The CDR3 DNA follows: TGCAGTGCTAGTGGGGGCACGGGCACTGAAGCTTTCTTT. It yields the protein CSASGGTGTEAFF.

The count of this clone is one. This sequence joins TRBV6-2 or TRBV6-3 and TRBJ2-1; 11 nucleotides agree with TRBD2. CDR1 and CDR2 from the germline V gene are MNHEY and SVGEGT. The CDR3 is made up of 18 amino acids. The V segment lost 1 base and the J segment 0 bases; nucleotides outside the gene matches: 5. The CDR3 sequence: CASSYLGLAASSYNEQFF. CDR3 DNA: TGTGCCAGCAGTTACTTGGGACTAGCGGCGAGCTCCTACAATGAGCAGTTCTTC.

The chain is built from TRBV2 and TRBJ2-3; D remains unclear. V lost 7 bases and J 1 base, leaving 6 bases between the germline ends. This CDR3 region has 12 residues. Looked up from germline, CDR1 is SNHLY and CDR2 is FYNNEI. The CDR3 sequence: CASTTGTDTQYF. The CDR3 bases are TGTGCCAGCACAACAGGCACAGATACGCAGTATTTT.

This clone occurred a few times. The chain couples TRBV19 to TRBJ2-4; D might be TRBD2 (6 bases). In germline, CDR1 is LNHDA, CDR2 SQIVND (reference sequence). This CDR3 comprises 15 residues. V lost 4 bases, J lost 5 bases, and 15 bases lay in between. The CDR3, as DNA: TGTGCCAGTAGTACCCCTCGGGGAGGCGAAAACATTCAGTACTTC. It specifies CASSTPRGGENIQYF.